This TCR beta chain was sequenced during a study of STAT5B mutations in CD4+ large granular lymphocyte leukemia. The germline CDR1 and CDR2 sequences are SGDLS and YYNGEE. There are 15 residues in the CDR3. V shed 0 bases and J shed 8 bases, with 15 bases lying between them. The repertoire was sequenced with immunoSEQ multiplex PCR; TCRdb's copy has only in-frame clones and lacks some. Among approximately 52,000 clones, less than 85% were seen once, and the ten largest hold 1.5%. V and J are TRBV9 and TRBJ2-1; D remains ambiguous. The material sequenced was CD4+ T cells from blood buffy coats. The origin of this receptor is a human donor in good health. The CDR3 nucleotides are TGTGCCAGCAGCGTAGTAGACGGATTAGGATATGAGCAGTTCTTC. Its protein is CASSVVDGLGYEQFF.